A single sample is the source of the 21 T cell receptor beta chains below, sequenced in a study of cytomegalovirus exposure and HLA in healthy donors. 60 Vbeta and 13 Jbeta primers were used in PCR. Here immunoSEQ multiplex PCR was the method, and the copy in TCRdb shows in-frame clones only, minus some. The sample holds about 89,000 clones; 85% are singletons and the top ten take about 7.7%. The sequenced material came from PBMCs. These receptors were collected from a man aged 35-49 years in good health and CMV-seropositive.

The V gene is TRBV19, the J gene TRBJ1-5; 7 bases line up with TRBD1. CDR3 length equals 15 residues. Trimming removed 4 bases from V and 6 bases from J; junction bases left unmatched: 9. CDR1 and CDR2 (germline): LNHDA, SQIVND (reference sequence). The DNA for the CDR3 is TGTGCCAGTAGTACGAAGACAGGGATTCTTCAGCCCCAGCATTTT. This encodes CASSTKTGILQPQHF.

This sequence joins TRBV15 and TRBJ2-3; 7 bases are a match to TRBD1. The germline V gene encodes CDR1 LNHNV and CDR2 YYDKDF (reference sequence). J was trimmed by 3 bases and V by 0 bases; bases with no gene match: 6. This CDR3 has 16 amino acids. The CDR3 DNA follows: TGTGCCACCAGCAGAGATTTGGGACAGTGGACAGATACGCAGTATTTT. Translating it yields CATSRDLGQWTDTQYF.

This clone showed up just once. The DNA for the CDR3 is TGTGCCAGCAGTTACCTGGACAGGGTTCAGGGCTACACCTTC. Its translation: CASSYLDRVQGYTF. The genes are TRBV6-5 and TRBJ1-2; the match to TRBD1 covers 8 bases. J was trimmed by 8 bases and V by 2 bases; bases with no gene match: 7. Germline assignment: CDR1 MNHEY and CDR2 SVGAGI. There are 14 residues in the CDR3.

This clone was found a few times. The V gene is TRBV5-6, the J gene TRBJ2-3, with 9 bases that match TRBD2. Per germline, CDR1 SGHDT and CDR2 YYEEEE. The CDR3 extends over 16 amino acids. Trimming cost V 4 bases and J 2 bases; bases outside gene matches: 8. Here the CDR3 DNA reads TGTGCCAGCAGCCCGATTAGCGGGGGCTTCACAGATACGCAGTATTTT. It is translated as CASSPISGGFTDTQYF.

This chain uses TRBV28 with TRBJ1-1; the D gene is possibly TRBD1 (5 bases). The CDR3 totals 16 residues. Trimming removed 8 bases from V and 0 bases from J, with 19 bases in between. Germline V gives CDR1 MDHEN, CDR2 SYDVKM. CDR3: CASPPGGIGVNTEAFF. The CDR3 coding sequence is TGTGCCAGCCCGCCGGGGGGGATCGGGGTGAACACTGAAGCTTTCTTT.

J is TRBJ2-7 and V is TRBV4-1; no firm D call. Germline V gives CDR1 MGHRA, CDR2 YSYEKL. Trimming took off 1 base at V and 3 bases at J, with 13 bases between the two ends. This CDR3 is built from 15 residues. CDR3 bases: TGCGCCAGCAGCCAAGGACTCGGTGTGGGCTACGAGCAGTACTTC. Translated: CASSQGLGVGYEQYF.

In its sample, this clone was seen once. This rearrangement joins TRBV5-1 to TRBJ2-2; D not certain. V dropped 2 bases and J dropped 6 bases, with 11 bases sitting between them. The CDR3 is 14 residues long. Germline V CDR1 and CDR2: SGHRS, YFSETQ. The CDR3 loop reads CASSLALVPGELFF. CDR3 nucleotide sequence: TGCGCCAGCAGCTTAGCCCTAGTGCCCGGGGAGCTGTTTTTT.

This clone was seen just once. The chain links TRBV28 to TRBJ2-7; 8 bases line up with TRBD2. Trimming at V came to 6 bases and at J to 12 bases, leaving 7 bases not matched to a gene. The CDR3 covers 11 residues. The germline CDR1 and CDR2 sequences are MDHEN and SYDVKM. The CDR3 DNA sequence: TGTGCCAGCAGCCCACCGGGGGGGTTGTACTTC. Its translation is CASSPPGGLYF.

The V call is TRBV19, the J call TRBJ1-5; perhaps TRBD1 as D (6 bases). V shed 3 bases and J shed 4 bases, with 22 bases lying between them. There are 18 residues in the CDR3. Per germline, CDR1 LNHDA and CDR2 SQIVND (reference sequence). CDR3 residues: CASSMPGAGGANNQPQHF. As DNA, the CDR3 is TGTGCCAGTAGTATGCCAGGGGCTGGGGGAGCGAATAATCAGCCCCAGCATTTT.

In its sample, this clone was seen once. The chain is built from TRBV5-1 and TRBJ1-4; 8 bases align to TRBD1. Germline loops: CDR1 SGHRS, CDR2 YFSETQ. V lost 4 bases and J lost 1; bases outside the gene matches: 3. The length of the CDR3 is 15 residues. CDR3 region: CASSLTGETNEKLFF. DNA for the CDR3: TGCGCCAGCAGCCTGACAGGGGAAACTAATGAAAAACTGTTTTTT.

This chain joins TRBV10-1 and TRBJ2-3; 7 bases are shared with TRBD2. This CDR3 has 16 residues. After removal of 3 bases from V and 2 bases from J, the junction contained 8 bases not matched to a gene. From germline, CDR1 is WNHNN and CDR2 SYGVQD (reference sequence). The CDR3 loop reads CASSDDLAVVTDTQYF. Written as DNA, the CDR3 is TGCGCCAGCAGTGATGATCTAGCGGTAGTCACAGATACGCAGTATTTT.

CDR3 protein: CASRFLSGRPAEQYF. DNA for the CDR3: TGTGCCAGCAGATTTTTATCGGGGAGGCCCGCCGAGCAGTACTTC. The chain recombines TRBV28 with TRBJ2-7, with D possibly being TRBD2 (6 bases). The length of the CDR3 is 15 residues. Trimming cost V 6 bases and J 6 bases, with 21 bases left between them. The germline CDR1 and CDR2 sequences are MDHEN and SYDVKM. The whole variable domain, filled in from reference TRBV28 and TRBJ2-7, reads DVKVTQSSRYLVKRTGEKVFLECVQDMDHENMFWYRQDPGLGLRLIYFSYDVKMKEKGDIPEGYSVSREKKERFSLILESASTNQTSMYLCASRFLSGRPAEQYFGPGTRLTVT.

This chain links TRBV10-2 with TRBJ1-5; D is possibly TRBD1 (6 bases). Germline values: CDR1 WSHSY, CDR2 SAAADI. V was shortened by 6 bases and J by 7 bases, with 10 bases between the two germline ends. This CDR3 comprises 12 residues. CDR3 bases: TGCGCCAGCAGCTACAGGGACCAGCCCCAGCATTTT. This gives the protein CASSYRDQPQHF.

This clone was counted once. V gene TRBV23-1 combines with J gene TRBJ2-5; the D is unclear. TRBV23-1 falls under the ORF class, with uncertain function. The V gene lost 0 bases and the J gene lost 7 bases, with 3 bases spanning the gap. The CDR3 totals 11 residues. For the CDR3, the DNA is TGCGCCAGCAGTCAATCGCGGACCCAGTACTTC. Protein sequence: CASSQSRTQYF.

The V gene is TRBV2, the J gene TRBJ2-3, with TRBD2 matching 8 bases. The ends lost 8 bases at V and 5 bases at J; junction bases unmatched: 9. The CDR3 sequence is 14 residues long. Germline lookup yields CDR1 SNHLY and CDR2 FYNNEI. CDR3 loop: CASQAGAVRDTQYF. DNA of the CDR3: TGTGCCAGCCAAGCGGGGGCGGTAAGAGATACGCAGTATTTT.

The rearrangement links TRBV6-1 to TRBJ1-3, with D possibly TRBD1 on 5 matching bases. Germline V gives CDR1 MNHNS, CDR2 SASEGT. There are 16 residues in the CDR3. V lost 0 bases to trimming and J lost 5 bases, with 14 bases between them. CDR3 protein: CASSEAARVSRNTIYF. In DNA form, the CDR3 reads TGTGCCAGCAGTGAAGCGGCCAGGGTGTCGAGAAACACCATATATTTT.

V usage is TRBV30 and J usage is TRBJ1-2; D remains ambiguous. Germline V lookup: CDR1 GTSNPN, CDR2 SVGIG (reference sequence). Trimming stripped 4 bases from V and 4 bases from J, with 10 bases between. The length of the CDR3 is 12 residues. The CDR3 region is CAWNRRPYGYTF. The CDR3, as DNA: TGTGCCTGGAATCGGAGACCCTATGGCTACACCTTC.

The chain uses TRBV9 and TRBJ2-3, with TRBD1 matching 8 bases. The CDR3 sequence is 16 residues long. Germline-derived CDR1 and CDR2 are SGDLS and YYNGEE. The V segment lost 4 bases and the J segment 1 base; nucleotides outside the gene matches: 8. The chain's CDR3 is CASSPAGQGGTDTQYF. CDR3 DNA: TGTGCCAGCAGCCCAGCCGGACAGGGTGGCACAGATACGCAGTATTTT. Full variable domain (remainder filled in from reference TRBV9 and TRBJ2-3): DSGVTQTPKHLITATGQRVTLRCSPRSGDLSVYWYQQSLDQGLQFLIQYYNGEERAKGNILERFSAQQFPDLHSELNLSSLELGDSALYFCASSPAGQGGTDTQYFGPGTRLTVL.

The chain carries TRBV28 and TRBJ1-2; TRBD1 matches at 7 bases. The J segment lost 4 bases and the V segment lost 7 bases, leaving 3 bases of the junction unmatched. Germline assignment: CDR1 MDHEN and CDR2 SYDVKM. This CDR3 is 12 amino acids long. The CDR3 DNA reads TGTGCCAGCATCACAGGGGCCTATGGCTACACCTTC. Protein sequence: CASITGAYGYTF.

The chain couples TRBV20-1 to TRBJ1-2; no firm D call. Trimming shortened V by 3 bases and J by 5 bases, and 7 bases separated the two germline ends. CDR1 is DFQATT and CDR2 is SNEGSKA in the germline V gene (reference sequence). This CDR3 comprises 11 residues. CDR3 protein: CSARDFYGYTF. The CDR3 DNA follows: TGCAGTGCTAGGGACTTTTATGGCTACACCTTC.

This chain links TRBV7-8 with TRBJ2-2, with TRBD1 identical over 8 bases. J lost 0 bases, V lost 3 bases, and 3 bases had no gene match. Germline V gene sequence: CDR1 SGHVS, CDR2 FQNEAQ. The CDR3 has 16 amino acids. CDR3 amino acids: CASSLRQGTNTGELFF. CDR3 DNA sequence: TGTGCCAGCAGCTTGCGACAGGGGACGAACACCGGGGAGCTGTTTTTT.